This T cell receptor beta chain was captured in a study of shared clonotypes between healthy human individuals (dated by TCRdb to the early 2020s). With respect to the entire study: Three men and a couple of women, aged 18 to 49 years, made up the cohort. To increase sequencing depth and limit assay-specific biases, TCR repertoire library preparation and sequencing were carried out by different laboratories using diverse techniques. Blood TCR repertoires of about five healthy adults were deeply sequenced to estimate repertoire size and the extent of clonotype sharing between individuals. Per donor, three plates each were used for CD4 naive and CD4 memory, two for CD8 naive, and one for CD8 memory. Leukapheresis yielded between about 0.9 and 10 billion PBMCs per donor.

Using the deep immunoSEQ assay, multiplex PCR amplified TCR CDR3 regions from genomic DNA. Extracted genomic DNA from each cell subset was distributed evenly across all wells of several immunoSEQ 96-well plates, and each plate was treated as a replicate. For sorted subsets, each replicate PCR was loaded with 200 to 250 ng genomic DNA, equivalent to 25,000 to 35,000 T cell genomes. Purified libraries were measured with a Qubit 3.0 fluorometer, size-checked on a Bioanalyzer 2100, and measured again with the KAPA Library Quantification kit. Every immunoSEQ 96-well plate was sequenced on a separate single-read 150-cycle Illumina NextSeq 550 flow cell. As for how the authors treated the data: The immunoSEQ output contained only junctional sequences without quality scores, so filtering could not match that applied to full-length reads. To assign V/J genes and CDR3, sequences were annotated using PyIR, a Python wrapper for IgBLAST v1.9, with IMGT germline references. Reads with weak V/J assignments (E-value above 1e-6), missing CDR3, stop codons, out-of-frame junctions, or ambiguous translated residues were removed. V3J clonotypes were defined as sequences sharing the same inferred V gene, J gene, and CDR3 amino acid sequence. Percentage overlap between repertoires was computed as shared unique clonotypes divided by the size of the smaller repertoire. Richness of each repertoire was evaluated using RTK rarefaction, the Chao1 estimator, and Recon v2.1 estimates of unobserved clonotypes. For all TCRbeta clonotypes obtained by the gDNA method from a handful of donors, generation probabilities were computed with OLGA. TCRdb stores this immuneACCESS table with in-frame sequences only. Part of the clones is absent; in the studies checked, under half of the shortfall reflects unresolved V genes, and no reason is known for the rest. V and J calls and clone size are given by that table; D and trimming were obtained from the DNA. Here the sample has over a million clones; more than 75% occur a single time. 0.55% to 0.7% of the sample is held by the ten biggest clonotypes.

The junction shows trimming of 0 bases on V and 1 base on J, plus 10 bases between the germline ends. From its cysteine to its phenylalanine, the CDR3 spans 16 amino acids. The only DNA kept is the CDR3, 48 bases in frame from the first base. Sequences MNHNY (CDR1) and SVGAGI (CDR2) are obtained from the germline V gene (reference sequence). Turning to this clone: Its antigen is currently not known. No base quality information exists; no much larger clone differs at one position.

Overall results and qualifications from the work: Only blood was sampled, and tissue TCR repertoires likely differ from those in blood. Compared with non-shared clonotypes, clonotypes shared by all four sorted-subset donors had higher generation probabilities. Pairwise subsampling led to the expectation that sequencing depth would affect the degree of clonotype sharing among donors. Because the study included a small number of donors, the genetic and exposure-history diversity represented was limited. When a handful of donors were compared, the shared fraction of clonotypes was about 5% for naive CD4, 3.5% for naive CD8, more than 2% for memory CD4, and 0.35% to 0.4% for memory CD8. Even with the large sequencing depth, rarefaction of the sorted-subset datasets indicated that sequencing was incomplete. Larger estimated clonotype richness was generally found for naive subsets than for memory subsets.

The donors were healthy, HIV-negative adults with no recently reported acute infections or vaccinations. All donors were Caucasian adults living in Nashville, Tennessee, USA. CD4+ T cells were enriched by magnetic negative selection, after which naive cells were positively selected on CD45RA and the negative fraction was taken as the memory subset. After blood collection by leukapheresis, PBMCs were isolated using Ficoll-Histopaque density gradient centrifugation and then cryopreserved in the vapor phase of liquid nitrogen. Analytical flow cytometry was used to check the purity and quantity of every magnetically sorted T cell population. Genomic DNA was isolated from every sorted fraction and measured by UV absorbance on a Nanodrop 2000c.

The sample was memory CD4+ T cells from PBMCs. The cell subset or site label on this specimen signifies: CD45RA-negative fraction. This TCR was recovered from a man younger than 35 in good health. Some clones in this sample may be carry-over from other donors' samples. The chain employs TRBV6-6 and TRBJ1-5, and TRBD1 may be the D gene, going by 5 matching bases. CDR3 region: CASSYSGPQSNQPQHF. The nucleotide sequence is given as TGTGCCAGCAGTTACTCGGGACCGCAGAGCAATCAGCCCCAGCATTTT.